The 5 T cell receptor beta chains presented below share a single source sample, sequenced in a study of blood T cells in healthy people across ages. With a J-beta primer mix and a sample-barcoded 5' primer, a second PCR ran roughly 6 to 12 cycles. TCRdb ran MiXCR on the 5' RACE reads and lists one entry per CDR3 protein. Seen here are more than 700,000 distinct CDR3 sequences, 50% to 65% observed once, and the top ten hold around 41%. Sequencing was performed on blood. The receptor set was obtained from a man at least 80 years old in good health.

The J gene is TRBJ2-6, the V gene TRBV28; D is undetermined. CDR1 and CDR2 (germline): MDHEN, SYDVKM. This CDR3 has 15 amino acids. V was trimmed by 2 bases and J by 2 bases, leaving 7 bases between them. The CDR3 DNA follows: TGTGCCAGCAGTTTACTTCCGACTGGGGCCAACGTCCTGACTTTC. The encoded protein is CASSLLPTGANVLTF.

This clonotype was picked up a small number of times. The chain employs TRBV11-3 and TRBJ2-5; TRBD2 matches 7 bases. This CDR3 region has 14 residues. V shed 1 base, J shed 11 bases, and the junction held 10 bases outside the gene matches. Germline V gene data show CDR1 as SGHNT and CDR2 as YENEEA. The CDR3 DNA follows: TGTGCCAGCAGCTTAGGGGGAGGGTACAATGAGCAGTACTTC. Its translation is CASSLGGGYNEQYF.

CDR3 protein: CASSQANHPGTGAGYYGYTF. CDR3 in DNA: TGTGCCAGCAGCCAAGCCAATCACCCTGGGACAGGGGCGGGGTACTATGGCTACACCTTC. The chain couples TRBV3-1 to TRBJ1-2, with 10 nucleotides matching TRBD1. Germline V gene sequence: CDR1 LGHDT, CDR2 YNNKEL (reference sequence). J lost 3 bases, V lost 1 base, and 17 bases had no gene match. CDR3 length: 20 residues.

The sample holds one count of this clonotype. This chain uses TRBV28 with TRBJ2-3, with 7 bases lining up with TRBD2. This CDR3 spans 17 amino acids. Per germline, CDR1 MDHEN and CDR2 SYDVKM. V was clipped by 4 bases and J by 4 bases; unmatched bases: 14. As DNA, the CDR3 is TGTGCCAGCAGTTCCCCTACGGGACTCGCGGGGGCAGATACGCAGTATTTT. Its protein product is CASSSPTGLAGADTQYF.

This clonotype was detected only a few times. The rearrangement joins TRBV20-1 to TRBJ2-1; D not certain. V lost 6 bases to trimming and J lost 5 bases, with 20 bases between them. The germline CDR1 and CDR2 sequences are DFQATT and SNEGSKA (reference sequence). The CDR3 runs 15 residues. CDR3: CSAASVADPNNEQFF. CDR3 coding DNA: TGCAGTGCGGCCTCAGTGGCCGATCCTAACAATGAGCAGTTCTTC.